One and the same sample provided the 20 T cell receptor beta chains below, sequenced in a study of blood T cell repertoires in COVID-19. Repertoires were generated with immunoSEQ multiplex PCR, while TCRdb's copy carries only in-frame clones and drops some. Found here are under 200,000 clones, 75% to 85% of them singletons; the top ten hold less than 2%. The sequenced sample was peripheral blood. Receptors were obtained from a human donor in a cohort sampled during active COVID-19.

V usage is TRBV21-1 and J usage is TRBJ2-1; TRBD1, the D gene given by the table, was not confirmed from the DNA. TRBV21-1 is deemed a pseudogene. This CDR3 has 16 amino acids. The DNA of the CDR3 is TGTGCCAGCATCCCGTTCGACAGGGGGAGGGTCAATGAGCAGTTCTTC. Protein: CASIPFDRGRVNEQFF.

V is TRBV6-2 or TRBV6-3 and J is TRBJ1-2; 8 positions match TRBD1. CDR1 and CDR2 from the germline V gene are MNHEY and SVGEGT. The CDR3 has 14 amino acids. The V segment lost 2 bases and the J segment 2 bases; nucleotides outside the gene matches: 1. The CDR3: CASSYGDRNYGYTF. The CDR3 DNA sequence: TGTGCCAGCAGTTACGGGGACAGGAACTATGGCTACACCTTC.

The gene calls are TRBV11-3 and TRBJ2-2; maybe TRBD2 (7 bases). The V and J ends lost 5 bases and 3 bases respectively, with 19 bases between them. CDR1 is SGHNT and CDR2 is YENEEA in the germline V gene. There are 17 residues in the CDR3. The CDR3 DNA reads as TGTGCCAGCAGCAGACCCGCCGGGGGGCAAGACACCGGGGAGCTGTTTTTT. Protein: CASSRPAGGQDTGELFF.

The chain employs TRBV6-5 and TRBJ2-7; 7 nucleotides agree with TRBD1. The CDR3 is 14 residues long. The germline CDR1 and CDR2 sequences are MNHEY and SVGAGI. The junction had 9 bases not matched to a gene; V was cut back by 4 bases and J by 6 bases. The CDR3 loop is CASSSGQKFSEQYF. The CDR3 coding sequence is TGTGCCAGCAGTTCGGGACAGAAGTTTAGCGAGCAGTACTTC.

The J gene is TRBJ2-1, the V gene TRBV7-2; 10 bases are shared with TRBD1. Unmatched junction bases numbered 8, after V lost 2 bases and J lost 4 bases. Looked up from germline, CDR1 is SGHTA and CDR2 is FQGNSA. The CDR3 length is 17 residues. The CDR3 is CASSLRVRGQGYNEQFF. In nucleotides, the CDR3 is TGTGCCAGCAGCTTAAGAGTTCGGGGACAGGGGTACAATGAGCAGTTCTTC. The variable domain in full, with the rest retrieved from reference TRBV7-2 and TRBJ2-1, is GAGVSQSPSNKVTEKGKDVELRCDPISGHTALYWYRQSLGQGLEFLIYFQGNSAPDKSGLPSDRFSAERTGGSVSTLTIQRTQQEDSAVYLCASSLRVRGQGYNEQFFGPGTRLTVL.

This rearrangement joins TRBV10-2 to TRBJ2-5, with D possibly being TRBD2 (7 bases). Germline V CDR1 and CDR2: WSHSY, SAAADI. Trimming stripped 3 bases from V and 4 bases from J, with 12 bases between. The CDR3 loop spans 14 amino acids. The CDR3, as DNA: TGCGCCAGCAGTGACAGGGGAGGGGGAGAGACCCAGTACTTC. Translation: CASSDRGGGETQYF.

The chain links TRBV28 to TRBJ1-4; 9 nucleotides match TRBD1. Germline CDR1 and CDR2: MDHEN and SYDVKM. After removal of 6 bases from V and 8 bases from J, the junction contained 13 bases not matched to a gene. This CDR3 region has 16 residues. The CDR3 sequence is CASRGLLQGALEKLFF. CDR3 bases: TGTGCCAGCAGAGGTTTATTACAGGGGGCCTTAGAAAAACTGTTTTTT. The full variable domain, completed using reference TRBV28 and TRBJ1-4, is DVKVTQSSRYLVKRTGEKVFLECVQDMDHENMFWYRQDPGLGLRLIYFSYDVKMKEKGDIPEGYSVSREKKERFSLILESASTNQTSMYLCASRGLLQGALEKLFFGSGTQLSVL.

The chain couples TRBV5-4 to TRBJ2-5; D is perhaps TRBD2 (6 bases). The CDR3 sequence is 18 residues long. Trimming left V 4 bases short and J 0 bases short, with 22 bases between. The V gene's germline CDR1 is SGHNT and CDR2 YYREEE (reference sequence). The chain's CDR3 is CASSLAGRRGQNQETQYF. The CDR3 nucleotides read TGTGCCAGCAGCCTAGCCGGCAGGCGGGGCCAAAACCAAGAGACCCAGTACTTC.

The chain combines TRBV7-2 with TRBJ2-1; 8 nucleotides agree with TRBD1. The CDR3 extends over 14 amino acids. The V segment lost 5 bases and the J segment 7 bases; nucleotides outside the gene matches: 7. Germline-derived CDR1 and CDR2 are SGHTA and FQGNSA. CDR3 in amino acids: CASSLDRAANEQFF. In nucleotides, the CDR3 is TGTGCCAGCAGCCTGGACAGGGCCGCGAATGAGCAGTTCTTC.

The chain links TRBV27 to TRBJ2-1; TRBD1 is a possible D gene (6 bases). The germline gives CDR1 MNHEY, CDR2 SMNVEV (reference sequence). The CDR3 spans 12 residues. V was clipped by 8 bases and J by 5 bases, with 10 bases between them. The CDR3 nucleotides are TGTGCCAGCGGACAGAACAACAATGAGCAGTTCTTC. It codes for CASGQNNNEQFF.

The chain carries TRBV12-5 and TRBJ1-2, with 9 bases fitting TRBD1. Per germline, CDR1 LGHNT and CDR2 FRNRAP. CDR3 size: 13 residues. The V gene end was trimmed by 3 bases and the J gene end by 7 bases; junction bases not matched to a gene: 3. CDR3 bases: TGTGCTAGTGGTTTTACAGGGGGCGGTGGCTACACCTTC. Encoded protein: CASGFTGGGGYTF.

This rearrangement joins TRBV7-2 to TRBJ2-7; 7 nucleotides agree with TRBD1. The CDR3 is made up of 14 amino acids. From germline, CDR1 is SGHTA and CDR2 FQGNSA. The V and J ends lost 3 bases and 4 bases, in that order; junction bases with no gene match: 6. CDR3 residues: CASSFSGTAYEQYF. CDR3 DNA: TGTGCCAGCAGCTTTTCCGGGACAGCTTACGAGCAGTACTTC.

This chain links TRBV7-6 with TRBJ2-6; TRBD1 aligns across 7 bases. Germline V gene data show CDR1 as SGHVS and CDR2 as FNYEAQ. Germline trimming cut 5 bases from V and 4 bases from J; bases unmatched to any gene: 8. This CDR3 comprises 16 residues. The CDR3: CASSPTDRAGANVLTF. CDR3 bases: TGTGCCAGCAGCCCAACCGACAGGGCCGGGGCCAACGTCCTGACTTTC.

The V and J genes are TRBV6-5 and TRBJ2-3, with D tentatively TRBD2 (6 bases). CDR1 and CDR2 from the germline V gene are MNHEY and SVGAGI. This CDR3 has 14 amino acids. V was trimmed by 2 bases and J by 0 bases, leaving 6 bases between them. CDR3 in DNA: TGTGCCAGCAGTTACGGAGGGAGCACAGATACGCAGTATTTT. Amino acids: CASSYGGSTDTQYF.

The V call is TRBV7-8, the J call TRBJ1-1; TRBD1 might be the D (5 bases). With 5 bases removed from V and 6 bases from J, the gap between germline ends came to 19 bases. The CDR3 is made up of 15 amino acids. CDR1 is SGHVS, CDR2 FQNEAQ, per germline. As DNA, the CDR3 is TGTGCCAGCAGCCTTGGGGGGATGGGGGGTGCTGAAGCTTTCTTT. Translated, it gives CASSLGGMGGAEAFF.

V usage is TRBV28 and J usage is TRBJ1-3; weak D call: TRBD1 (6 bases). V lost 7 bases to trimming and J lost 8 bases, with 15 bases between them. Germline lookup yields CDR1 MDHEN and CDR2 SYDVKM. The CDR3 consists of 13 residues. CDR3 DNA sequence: TGTGCCAGCACCACTGGGGGCAAATACACCATATATTTT. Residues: CASTTGGKYTIYF.

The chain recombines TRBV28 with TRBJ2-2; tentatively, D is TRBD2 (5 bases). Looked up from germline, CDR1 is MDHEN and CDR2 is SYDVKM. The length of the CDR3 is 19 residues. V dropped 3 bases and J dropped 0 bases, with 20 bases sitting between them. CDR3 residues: CASSFPRERPGTNTGELFF. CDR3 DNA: TGTGCCAGCAGTTTCCCTAGGGAGCGGCCCGGGACGAACACCGGGGAGCTGTTTTTT.

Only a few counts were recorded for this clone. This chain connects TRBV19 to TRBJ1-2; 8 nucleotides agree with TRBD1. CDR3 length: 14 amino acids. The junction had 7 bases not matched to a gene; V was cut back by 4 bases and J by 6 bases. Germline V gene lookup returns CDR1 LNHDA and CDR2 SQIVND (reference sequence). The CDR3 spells CASSRGQAADGYTF. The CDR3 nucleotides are TGTGCCAGTAGTAGGGGACAGGCGGCTGATGGCTACACCTTC.

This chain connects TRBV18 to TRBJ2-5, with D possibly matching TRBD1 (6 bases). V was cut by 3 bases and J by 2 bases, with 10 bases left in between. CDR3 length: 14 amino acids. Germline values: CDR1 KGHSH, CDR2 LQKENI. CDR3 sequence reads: CASSPQGQQETQYF. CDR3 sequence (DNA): TGTGCCAGCTCACCCCAGGGGCAGCAAGAGACCCAGTACTTC.

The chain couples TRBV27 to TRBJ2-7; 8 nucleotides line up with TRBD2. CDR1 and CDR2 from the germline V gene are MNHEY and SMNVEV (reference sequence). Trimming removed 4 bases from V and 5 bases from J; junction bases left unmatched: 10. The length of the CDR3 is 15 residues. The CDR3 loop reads CASSSPLAGKDEQYF. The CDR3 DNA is TGTGCCAGCAGTTCACCCTTAGCGGGGAAGGACGAGCAGTACTTC.